The rows below give T cell receptor beta chains drawn from one sample of a study of blood T cell repertoires in COVID-19. Produced via immunoSEQ multiplex PCR; TCRdb's table is partial and in-frame only. Of about 200,000 clones detected, approximately 86% appear once; the ten largest clones hold approximately 0.99%. The sample consisted of peripheral blood. The receptors shown here come from a man in his fifties or sixties with COVID-19, enrolled during active disease. Both conserved end residues are part of each CDR3.

v_gene	j_gene	CDR3aa
TRBV5-1	TRBJ2-2	CASSLAGQGTGELFF
TRBV10-3	TRBJ1-1	CAISESNRGVTEAFF
TRBV4-2	TRBJ1-2	CASSLNRGVLEGGYTF
TRBV9	TRBJ2-2	CASSLRGLAGSTGELFF
TRBV19	TRBJ1-5	CASSNTLQVQPQHF
TRBV5-4	TRBJ2-3	CASSATDRRPTDTQYF
TRBV18	TRBJ2-7	CASSSTRQGTWEQYF
TRBV4-2	TRBJ2-1	CASSSGGRAYNEQFF
TRBV25-1	TRBJ1-2	CASSGKGAKGYTF
TRBV28	TRBJ1-2	CASSSPWSDRGVGYTF
TRBV5-1	TRBJ2-2	CASAVEGESNGELFF
TRBV7-8	TRBJ2-1	CASSDGLAGGPLDEQFF
TRBV3-1/TRBV3-2	TRBJ1-1	CASSQDRGKNTEAFF
TRBV7-3	TRBJ1-2	CASSRTGTKGGYTF
TRBV7-2	TRBJ1-1	CASSFDRMNTEAFF
TRBV4-3	TRBJ1-1	CASSSTGRTEAFF
TRBV10-3	TRBJ1-2	CAISEQLQGYYGYTF
TRBV12-3/TRBV12-4	TRBJ1-4	CASVSWPNEKLFF
TRBV5-1	TRBJ1-4	CASTTGVRSGEKLFF
TRBV11-3	TRBJ2-1	CASSSRFNNEQFF
TRBV18	TRBJ2-7	CASSPRVAGRFEQYF
TRBV7-3	TRBJ2-1	CASSSLSTSGSYNEQFF
TRBV3-1/TRBV3-2	TRBJ2-7	CASSQVYGSSYEQYF